This T cell receptor beta chain was identified in a study of spatial heterogeneity in lung cancer. Findings and caveats of the study: Blood contained ubiquitous expanded tumor TCRs more at resection than at follow-up.

TCRdb ran MiXCR on the 5' RACE reads and lists one entry per CDR3 protein. The table lists approximately 18,000 distinct CDR3 sequences, approximately 19% of them singletons. J lost 4 bases, V lost 3 bases, and 3 bases had no gene match. The CDR3 length is 14 residues. Per the germline V gene, CDR1 is MNHEY and CDR2 is SMNVEV (reference sequence). About this clonotype itself: Its antigen is still unknown.

Noted time point: blood at routine non-recurrence follow-up after resection. Sequencing of whole RNA from tumor, nontumor lung or frozen PBMC involved no sorting. The sequencing used PBMCs, collected at follow-up. The clonotype comes from a male donor with early-stage non-small cell lung cancer. The chain couples TRBV27 to TRBJ1-2, with TRBD1 matching over 9 bases. The CDR3 DNA follows: TGTGCCAGCAGTTTTACAGGGGGCGCCTATGGCTACACCTTC. As protein: CASSFTGGAYGYTF.